Listed here are 25 T cell receptor beta chains from one sample, sequenced in a study of CD8 T cells in ankylosing spondylitis (dated by TCRdb to about 2017). The method was 5' RACE. Sequenced on an Illumina HiSeq 2500. The raw public data were reprocessed by TCRdb itself: fastp quality trimming at Q25, MiXCR clonotype calling, in-frame beta chains only. Rows with a matching CDR3 protein are joined into one entry that keeps the most common DNA and genes. The sample records about 42,000 distinct CDR3 sequences, 2.7% of which are singletons. 4.6% of the sample belongs to the ten largest clones. The sequenced sample consisted of blood, either unsorted or a sorted T cell fraction (not recorded which). The receptors stem from a male donor with ankylosing spondylitis or in good health (not recorded which).

Many counts were recorded for this clonotype. The chain recombines TRBV9 with TRBJ1-2; D is undetermined. Deletions cut 4 bases from V and 6 bases from J, with 13 bases between. Germline CDR1 is SGDLS and CDR2 is YYNGEE. The CDR3 is made up of 13 amino acids. DNA for the CDR3: TGTGCCAGCAGCTCTCAAGTCCGGGATGGCTACACCTTC. Its protein is CASSSQVRDGYTF.

This clonotype was recorded at least ten times. CDR3 nucleotide sequence: TGTGCCAGCAGCGTAGGAACTAGCGGCTTCACAGATACGCAGTATTTT. Translating gives CASSVGTSGFTDTQYF. The chain combines TRBV9 with TRBJ2-3; 8 bases line up with TRBD2. Germline V CDR1 and CDR2: SGDLS, YYNGEE. The CDR3 length is 16 residues. Trimming took 0 bases from V and 2 from J; bases not matched to a gene: 5.

This clonotype was observed many times. J is TRBJ2-2 and V is TRBV9; D is perhaps TRBD1 or TRBD2 (5 bases each). This CDR3 has 15 residues. Germline V gene data show CDR1 as SGDLS and CDR2 as YYNGEE. Between the trimmed V and J ends, which lost 0 bases and 4 bases, there was a span of 10 bases. For the CDR3, the DNA is TGTGCCAGCAGCGTAGCGGGGACGGGCACCGGGGAGCTGTTTTTT. It codes for CASSVAGTGTGELFF.

This clonotype was counted many times. V gene TRBV9 combines with J gene TRBJ1-3; 8 bases map to TRBD1. The CDR3 runs to 20 residues. Looked up from germline, CDR1 is SGDLS and CDR2 is YYNGEE. V dropped 0 bases and J dropped 0; count of bases not matched to a gene: 14. The CDR3 nucleotides read TGTGCCAGCAGCGTAGGATGGGGACAGGTCTCTAACCCCTCTGGAAACACCATATATTTT. Protein product: CASSVGWGQVSNPSGNTIYF.

This clonotype was recorded at least ten times. The rearrangement links TRBV9 to TRBJ2-1, with D unclear. V was pared by 0 bases and J by 10 bases, with 11 bases between. Germline V gene lookup returns CDR1 SGDLS and CDR2 YYNGEE. The CDR3 is 13 residues long. The CDR3 DNA is TGTGCCAGCAGCGTAGCGTCGGTAGGGGAGCAGTTCTTC. It is translated as CASSVASVGEQFF.

This clonotype was observed at least ten times. The rearrangement uses TRBV9 and TRBJ2-1; D is unresolved. The CDR3 is made up of 16 amino acids. Germline V gene data show CDR1 as SGDLS and CDR2 as YYNGEE. The germline V and J ends were trimmed by 4 bases and 2 bases, with 16 bases remaining between them. The CDR3 DNA reads as TGTGCCAGCAGCTACAAACTCAAGGCCCCCTACAATGAGCAGTTCTTC. This codes for CASSYKLKAPYNEQFF.

In this sample, this clonotype turned up many times. The chain links TRBV9 to TRBJ2-2; 9 positions agree with TRBD2. The J segment lost 7 bases and the V segment lost 0 bases, leaving 7 bases of the junction unmatched. The CDR3 is made up of 16 amino acids. CDR1 is SGDLS and CDR2 is YYNGEE in the germline V gene. CDR3 sequence reads: CASSVGIAGDGGELFF. In DNA, the CDR3 is TGTGCCAGCAGCGTAGGTATAGCGGGAGATGGCGGGGAGCTGTTTTTT.

This clonotype was seen at least ten times. J is TRBJ2-3 and V is TRBV9; 10 nucleotides align to TRBD2. The ends lost 0 bases at V and 3 bases at J; junction bases unmatched: 1. From germline, CDR1 is SGDLS and CDR2 YYNGEE. The CDR3 spans 15 residues. The chain's CDR3 is CASSVDSGRTDTQYF. The CDR3 nucleotides are TGTGCCAGCAGCGTAGATAGCGGGAGGACAGATACGCAGTATTTT.

This clonotype was detected many times. The chain is built from TRBV9 and TRBJ2-5; possibly TRBD1 or TRBD2 for D (7 bases each). V lost 3 bases and J 5 bases, leaving 11 bases between the germline ends. CDR1 and CDR2 (germline): SGDLS, YYNGEE. The CDR3 spans 13 residues. CDR3: CASSGQGGETQYF. DNA of the CDR3: TGTGCCAGCAGCGGACAGGGAGGGGAGACCCAGTACTTC.

As for this clonotype: A much bigger clone sits one base away, suggesting this may be a read error. The rearrangement uses TRBV9 and TRBJ2-7, with 12 bases identical to TRBD1. The CDR3 totals 15 residues. The germline V gene encodes CDR1 SGDLS and CDR2 YYNGEE. V was clipped by 4 bases and J by 5 bases; unmatched bases: 7. DNA for the CDR3: TGTGCCAGCAGCTTGGGACAGGGGGCGCTCAACGAGCAGTACTTC. Its translation: CASSLGQGALNEQYF.

This clonotype was found many times. The V gene is TRBV9, the J gene TRBJ2-3, with 9 bases identical to TRBD1. The germline V gene has CDR1 SGDLS and CDR2 YYNGEE. The V gene end was trimmed by 2 bases and the J gene end by 7 bases; junction bases not matched to a gene: 5. This CDR3 spans 14 amino acids. CDR3 nucleotide sequence: TGTGCCAGCAGCGTCCCGACAGGGGGAAATACGCAGTATTTT. Translated, it gives CASSVPTGGNTQYF.

In this sample, this clonotype turned up many times. The rearrangement uses TRBV9 and TRBJ1-5; a weak D match, TRBD1 (5 bases). Germline CDR1 SGDLS, CDR2 YYNGEE. Trimming removed 4 bases at V and 4 bases at J, with 15 bases between. The CDR3 spans 15 residues. CDR3: CASSPDGTVNQPQHF. CDR3 coding DNA: TGTGCCAGCAGCCCGGACGGGACGGTAAATCAGCCCCAGCATTTT.

The sample holds many counts of this clonotype. The rearrangement joins TRBV9 to TRBJ1-6; TRBD1 is a possible D gene (5 bases). Trimming removed 3 bases at V and 7 bases at J, with 8 bases between. The CDR3 is 13 residues long. CDR1 is SGDLS, CDR2 YYNGEE, per germline. The CDR3 sequence is CASSESGNSPLHF. DNA of the CDR3: TGTGCCAGCAGCGAATCAGGGAATTCACCCCTCCACTTT.

This clonotype has a count of ten or more. This rearrangement joins TRBV9 to TRBJ2-2, with D tentatively TRBD2 (5 bases). The germline V gene encodes CDR1 SGDLS and CDR2 YYNGEE. CDR3 length: 15 residues. Trimming took off 3 bases at V and 6 bases at J, with 15 bases between the two ends. CDR3 DNA sequence: TGTGCCAGCAGCGCCTCGGACTCCTTTCCCGGGGAGCTGTTTTTT. Its translation is CASSASDSFPGELFF.

This clonotype showed up many times. The chain is built from TRBV9 and TRBJ2-2, with D possibly being TRBD2 (5 bases). This CDR3 comprises 15 residues. Germline V CDR1 and CDR2: SGDLS, YYNGEE. The ends were cut back, 0 bases at V and 4 bases at J, with 10 bases in the middle. In nucleotides, the CDR3 is TGTGCCAGCAGCGTAGTTAGCGAGGGCACCGGGGAGCTGTTTTTT. As protein: CASSVVSEGTGELFF.

This clonotype was recorded at least ten times. This rearrangement joins TRBV9 to TRBJ1-5; D may be TRBD1 (5 bases). The length of the CDR3 is 15 residues. V lost 4 bases and J lost 0, with 11 bases in between. Germline lookup yields CDR1 SGDLS and CDR2 YYNGEE. The CDR3 is CASSRGGYSNQPQHF. CDR3 DNA sequence: TGTGCCAGCAGCCGGGGGGGATATAGCAATCAGCCCCAGCATTTT. Full variable domain (missing parts from reference TRBV9 and TRBJ1-5): DSGVTQTPKHLITATGQRVTLRCSPRSGDLSVYWYQQSLDQGLQFLIQYYNGEERAKGNILERFSAQQFPDLHSELNLSSLELGDSALYFCASSRGGYSNQPQHFGDGTRLSIL.

This clonotype has ten or more counts. This chain links TRBV9 with TRBJ2-7; D might be TRBD1 (5 bases). The V gene's germline CDR1 is SGDLS and CDR2 YYNGEE. Deletions cut 0 bases from V and 5 bases from J, with 15 bases between. This CDR3 spans 15 amino acids. CDR3 coding DNA: TGTGCCAGCAGCGTAGCGGCAGGGTCCTACCACGAGCAGTACTTC. Translating it yields CASSVAAGSYHEQYF.

This clonotype was counted many times. V and J are TRBV9 and TRBJ2-1, with no clear D. This CDR3 is 13 amino acids long. V lost 8 bases and J 4 bases, leaving 13 bases between the germline ends. Germline CDR1 reads SGDLS; CDR2 reads YYNGEE. CDR3 DNA sequence: TGTGCCAGTGGCCTCGACCCTTACAATGAGCAGTTCTTC. Its protein product is CASGLDPYNEQFF. Together with reference TRBV9 and TRBJ2-1, the CDR3 gives the full variable domain: DSGVTQTPKHLITATGQRVTLRCSPRSGDLSVYWYQQSLDQGLQFLIQYYNGEERAKGNILERFSAQQFPDLHSELNLSSLELGDSALYFCASGLDPYNEQFFGPGTRLTVL.

This clonotype was recorded at least ten times. The CDR3 DNA reads as TGTGCCAGCAGCGGGCCCAGGGAGTCCTACGAGCAGTACTTC. Translated, it gives CASSGPRESYEQYF. V gene TRBV9 combines with J gene TRBJ2-7; D might be TRBD1 or TRBD2, each matching 5 bases. Trimming took 3 bases from V and 1 from J, leaving 11 bases between them. This CDR3 is built from 14 residues. Germline V CDR1 and CDR2: SGDLS, YYNGEE.

This clonotype was recorded many times. The chain has TRBV9 and TRBJ2-1, with 9 nucleotides matching TRBD2. This CDR3 region has 19 residues. Germline V gives CDR1 SGDLS, CDR2 YYNGEE. After removal of 2 bases from V and 5 bases from J, the junction contained 17 bases not matched to a gene. CDR3 bases: TGTGCCAGCAGCGTCCGCCTACGATCAGCGGGGGGAGAGGACAATGAGCAGTTCTTC. As protein: CASSVRLRSAGGEDNEQFF.

This clonotype has a count of ten or more. The J gene is TRBJ2-7, the V gene TRBV9; 7 nucleotides line up with TRBD2. Trimming at V came to 4 bases and at J to 6 bases, leaving 16 bases not matched to a gene. Germline assignment: CDR1 SGDLS and CDR2 YYNGEE. The length of the CDR3 is 16 residues. The CDR3, as DNA: TGTGCCAGCAGCCCCCGGGTGGGAGGGCTTGCGGGCGAGCAGTACTTC. Protein sequence: CASSPRVGGLAGEQYF.

In its sample, this clonotype was seen many times. The chain recombines TRBV9 with TRBJ2-2; 8 positions agree with TRBD1. J was trimmed by 3 bases and V by 4 bases; bases with no gene match: 5. The CDR3 totals 15 residues. CDR1 is SGDLS, CDR2 YYNGEE, per germline. The CDR3 DNA sequence: TGTGCCAGCAGCATAAGGACAGGGTACACCGGGGAGCTGTTTTTT. This encodes CASSIRTGYTGELFF.

There are many counts of this clonotype. V is TRBV9 and J is TRBJ1-2, with D maybe TRBD1 (5 bases). The V gene lost 0 bases and the J gene lost 4 bases, with 13 bases spanning the gap. Looked up from germline, CDR1 is SGDLS and CDR2 is YYNGEE. There are 15 residues in the CDR3. The CDR3 sequence: CASSVDAGRGYGYTF. In DNA, the CDR3 is TGTGCCAGCAGCGTAGATGCAGGGCGGGGCTATGGCTACACCTTC.

This clonotype was picked up many times. The CDR3 DNA reads as TGTGCCAGCAGCATGCGCGGGGCCTTGTCGTCAGGCTACACCTTC. Translation: CASSMRGALSSGYTF. This chain links TRBV9 with TRBJ1-2, with D tentatively TRBD1 (5 bases). Between the trimmed V and J ends, which lost 4 bases and 8 bases, there was a span of 21 bases. Germline loops: CDR1 SGDLS, CDR2 YYNGEE. CDR3 length equals 15 residues. The full variable domain, rest sourced from reference TRBV9 and TRBJ1-2, is DSGVTQTPKHLITATGQRVTLRCSPRSGDLSVYWYQQSLDQGLQFLIQYYNGEERAKGNILERFSAQQFPDLHSELNLSSLELGDSALYFCASSMRGALSSGYTFGSGTRLTVV.

Only a few counts were recorded for this clonotype. The rearrangement uses TRBV9 and TRBJ2-5; TRBD2 matches at 13 bases. V dropped 3 bases and J dropped 4; count of bases not matched to a gene: 9. The CDR3 runs to 17 residues. In germline, CDR1 is SGDLS, CDR2 YYNGEE. The CDR3 DNA is TGTGCCAGCAGCGGAGGGACTAGCGGGACCGCTAGAGAGACCCAGTACTTC. This codes for CASSGGTSGTARETQYF.